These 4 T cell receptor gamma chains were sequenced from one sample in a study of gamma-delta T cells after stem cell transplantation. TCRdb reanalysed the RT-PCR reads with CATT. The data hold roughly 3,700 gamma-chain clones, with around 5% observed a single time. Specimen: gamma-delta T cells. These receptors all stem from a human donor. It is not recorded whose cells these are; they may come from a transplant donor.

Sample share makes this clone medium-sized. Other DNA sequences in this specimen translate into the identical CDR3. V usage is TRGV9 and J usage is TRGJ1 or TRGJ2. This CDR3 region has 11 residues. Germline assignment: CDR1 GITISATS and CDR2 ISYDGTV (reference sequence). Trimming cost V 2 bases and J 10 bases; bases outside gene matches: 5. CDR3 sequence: CALWEGRKKLF. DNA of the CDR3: TGTGCCTTGTGGGAGGGAAGAAAGAAACTCTTT.

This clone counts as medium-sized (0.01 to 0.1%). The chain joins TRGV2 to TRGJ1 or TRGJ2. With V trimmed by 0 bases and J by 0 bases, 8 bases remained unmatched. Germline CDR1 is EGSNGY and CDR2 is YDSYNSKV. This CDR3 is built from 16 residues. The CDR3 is CATWDGRFRNYYKKLF. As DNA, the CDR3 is TGTGCCACCTGGGACGGGCGTTTTAGGAATTATTATAAGAAACTCTTT.

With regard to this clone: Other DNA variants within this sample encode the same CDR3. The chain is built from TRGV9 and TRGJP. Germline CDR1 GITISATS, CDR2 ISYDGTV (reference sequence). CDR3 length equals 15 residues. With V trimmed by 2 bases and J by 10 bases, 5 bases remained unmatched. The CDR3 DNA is TGTGCCTTGTGGGAGGGGGAATTGGGCAAAAAAATCAAGGTATTT. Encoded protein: CALWEGELGKKIKVF.

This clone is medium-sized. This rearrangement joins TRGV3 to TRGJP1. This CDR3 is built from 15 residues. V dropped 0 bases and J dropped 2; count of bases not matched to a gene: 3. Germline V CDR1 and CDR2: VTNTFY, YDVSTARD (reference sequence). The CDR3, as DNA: TGTGCCACCTGGGACAGGAGGACCACTGGTTGGTTCAAGATATTT. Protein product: CATWDRRTTGWFKIF.